The clone carrying this T cell receptor (beta chain) came up once. No antigen is known for it. At one boundary the junction diverges from the germline segment, which might be a read error. This entry is derived from a study of T cell repertoires in ileal Crohn's disease. Background on the study: Thiopurines (about 10) or anti-TNF agents (18) were given postoperatively to about half. Biopsies of the neoterminal ileum at postoperative colonoscopy form M6 samples.

Assay: immunoSEQ multiplex PCR; the TCRdb copy retains only in-frame clones and omits some. This table holds 300 to 400 clones, 92% found once. The CDR3 sequence is 14 residues long. CDR1 and CDR2 from the germline V gene are MNHNS and SASEGT. As to time point: neoterminal ileum biopsy at postoperative endoscopy, about 6 months after surgery. Study-level findings and limits: Mucosal expansions were suggested to be mainly CD8 T cells. Compared with non-smokers, active smokers at surgery showed more clonal expansions.

The chain employs TRBV6-1 and TRBJ2-2; no clear D gene. The sequence derives from an adult with Crohn's disease. Sequencing was carried out using ileal tissue. CDR3 in DNA: TGTGCCAGCAGGGAAGGGTCTAGCACCGGGGAGCTGTTTTTT. Translation: CASREGSSTGELFF.